Below, 24 T cell receptor beta chains from the same sample are listed, as sequenced in a study of metastatic and nonmetastatic thyroid tumors. TCRdb redid the clone calls on the PCR reads using MiXCR. Of 50,000 or so clones listed, around a sixth are singletons. Among the patients, none had received any treatment before thyroid surgery. Input material: blood. The receptors come from a female donor with papillary thyroid cancer or a benign thyroid nodule (not recorded which). Some clones in this sample may be carry-over from other donors' samples.

This clone has at least ten counts. An end of the junction does not agree with germline; a read error may underlie this. This chain joins TRBV18 and TRBJ2-1, with D hard to call. The germline gives CDR1 KGHSH, CDR2 LQKENI. The CDR3 runs to 15 residues. The CDR3 sequence: CASSPVGYSFNEQFF. CDR3 in DNA: TGTGCCAGCTCACCAGTGGGGTATTCCTTCAATGAGCAGTTCTTC.

The rearrangement uses TRBV29-1 and TRBJ2-7; 9 nucleotides agree with TRBD1. The CDR3 totals 13 residues. Germline CDR1 SQVTM, CDR2 ANQGSEA. V lost 6 bases to trimming and J lost 5 bases; unmatched junction nucleotides: 8. CDR3 DNA sequence: TGCAGCGTGAGGGACAGGGTATCCCACGAGCAGTACTTC. Encoded protein: CSVRDRVSHEQYF.

This clone was observed many times. This chain connects TRBV20-1 to TRBJ2-7, with TRBD2 identical over 7 bases. The V segment lost 0 bases and the J segment 6 bases; nucleotides outside the gene matches: 17. The CDR3 runs 17 residues. Germline CDR1 and CDR2: DFQATT and SNEGSKA (reference sequence). The CDR3 DNA follows: TGCAGTGCTAGAGATCTTAGTCGGACTAGTTGGGCCCTCGAGCAGTACTTC. Translated, it gives CSARDLSRTSWALEQYF.

This chain links TRBV7-6 with TRBJ2-1; 10 bases align to TRBD1. Germline V gene data show CDR1 as SGHVS and CDR2 as FNYEAQ. The CDR3 contains 21 residues. V shed 1 base, J shed 6 bases, and the junction held 21 bases outside the gene matches. CDR3 region: CASSLVDRGVLNGVLTNEQFF. CDR3 nucleotides: TGTGCCAGCAGCTTAGTGGACAGGGGGGTCCTGAACGGCGTCTTAACCAATGAGCAGTTCTTC.

This clone came up many times. The V and J genes are TRBV20-1 and TRBJ1-2, with D hard to call. The CDR3 sequence is 13 residues long. The V and J ends lost 5 bases and 4 bases respectively, with 14 bases between them. Germline V gene sequence: CDR1 DFQATT, CDR2 SNEGSKA (reference sequence). This CDR3 reads CSAPPPDGYGYTF. CDR3 nucleotide sequence: TGCAGTGCTCCTCCCCCGGACGGCTATGGCTACACCTTC.

In its sample, this clone was seen many times. The V and J genes are TRBV6-1 and TRBJ2-3, with 9 bases that match TRBD1. The CDR3 extends over 13 amino acids. After removal of 4 bases from V and 5 bases from J, the junction contained 1 base not matched to a gene. Germline CDR1 reads MNHNS; CDR2 reads SASEGT. CDR3 region: CASSGQGVDTQYF. CDR3 sequence (DNA): TGTGCCAGCAGTGGACAGGGGGTAGATACGCAGTATTTT.

The chain links TRBV28 to TRBJ1-2; possibly TRBD1 for D (5 bases). V lost 2 bases, J lost 5 bases, and 9 bases lay in between. Germline V gene sequence: CDR1 MDHEN, CDR2 SYDVKM. The CDR3 has 13 amino acids. The CDR3 sequence is CASSLGGKYGYTF. In DNA form, the CDR3 reads TGTGCCAGCAGTTTAGGGGGAAAATATGGCTACACCTTC.

This clone was detected ten times or more. The V call is TRBV25-1, the J call TRBJ2-7; D is unresolved. Germline loops: CDR1 MGHDK, CDR2 SYGVNS. The CDR3 runs 10 residues. With 5 bases removed from V and 4 bases from J, the gap between germline ends came to 3 bases. CDR3 in DNA: TGTGCCAGCAGTCGTTACGAGCAGTACTTC. This encodes CASSRYEQYF.

This clone was counted many times. The V gene is TRBV2, the J gene TRBJ2-2, with unresolved D. Trimming left V 10 bases short and J 0 bases short, with 18 bases between. Germline V gives CDR1 SNHLY, CDR2 FYNNEI. This CDR3 has 16 amino acids. The CDR3 DNA is TGTGCCACTAGAGGTACTATTCGCGCGAACACCGGGGAGCTGTTTTTT. Translation: CATRGTIRANTGELFF.

Details on this clone: A read error may be the cause here, since a much bigger clone is one base away. V is TRBV28 and J is TRBJ2-4; 10 bases agree with TRBD2. The ends lost 1 base at V and 10 bases at J; junction bases unmatched: 4. The CDR3 covers 14 residues. CDR1 and CDR2 (germline): MDHEN, SYDVKM. CDR3 DNA sequence: TGTGCCAGCAGTTTATCGGGACTAGCGCAAATTCAGTACTTC. Protein: CASSLSGLAQIQYF. The full variable domain, with the rest looked up from reference TRBV28 and TRBJ2-4, is DVKVTQSSRYLVKRTGEKVFLECVQDMDHENMFWYRQDPGLGLRLIYFSYDVKMKEKGDIPEGYSVSREKKERFSLILESASTNQTSMYLCASSLSGLAQIQYFGAGTRLSVL.

This clone was seen at least ten times. The chain is built from TRBV7-3 and TRBJ2-1; D might be TRBD2 (5 bases). The CDR3 runs to 15 residues. The germline V gene has CDR1 SGHTA and CDR2 FQGTGA. Between the trimmed V and J ends, which lost 3 bases and 4 bases, there was a span of 13 bases. For the CDR3, the DNA is TGTGCCAGCAGCTTCGGGCTAGCAGAATACAATGAGCAGTTCTTC. Protein sequence: CASSFGLAEYNEQFF. Using reference TRBV7-3 and TRBJ2-1 for the parts outside the CDR3, the full variable domain is GAGVSQTPSNKVTEKGKYVELRCDPISGHTALYWYRQSLGQGPEFLIYFQGTGAADDSGLPNDRFFAVRPEGSVSTLKIQRTERGDSAVYLCASSFGLAEYNEQFFGPGTRLTVL.

This clone was found many times. This sequence may be a read error, since a much larger clone differs from it by one base. J is TRBJ2-1 and V is TRBV6-1; 9 bases line up with TRBD1. V lost 4 bases to trimming and J lost 9 bases; unmatched junction nucleotides: 13. CDR1 is MNHNS and CDR2 is SASEGT in the germline V gene. This CDR3 has 16 amino acids. CDR3 region: CASSGETGTGPSEQFF. The CDR3 nucleotides read TGTGCCAGCAGTGGAGAAACCGGGACAGGGCCAAGTGAGCAGTTCTTC.

This clone was recorded many times. The chain carries TRBV14 and TRBJ2-2; D possibly matches TRBD1 or TRBD2 (5 bases each). V gave up 0 bases and J gave up 6 bases, with 8 bases separating them. The CDR3 consists of 14 residues. Germline values: CDR1 SGHDN, CDR2 FVKESK. CDR3 protein: CASSQERGSGELFF. The CDR3, as DNA: TGTGCCAGCAGCCAAGAGAGGGGTTCCGGGGAGCTGTTTTTT.

This clone was seen a handful of times. The chain carries TRBV28 and TRBJ2-7; D possibly matches TRBD1 or TRBD2 (7 bases each). With 8 bases removed from V and 4 bases from J, the gap between germline ends came to 21 bases. Germline assignment: CDR1 MDHEN and CDR2 SYDVKM. The length of the CDR3 is 15 residues. CDR3 nucleotides: TGTGCCAGCCATCAGGGGGGGCAAAGTGTATACGAGCAGTACTTC. As protein: CASHQGGQSVYEQYF.

This clone was seen at least ten times. The rearrangement links TRBV2 to TRBJ1-4; D call uncertain. Trimming removed 5 bases from V and 0 bases from J, with 13 bases in between. Germline values: CDR1 SNHLY, CDR2 FYNNEI. There are 16 residues in the CDR3. CDR3 sequence: CASSLPATATNEKLFF. The DNA of the CDR3 is TGTGCCAGCAGTCTACCCGCAACGGCAACTAATGAAAAACTGTTTTTT.

This clone was counted between two and nine times. The chain carries TRBV19 and TRBJ1-5; D uncertain. This CDR3 contains 14 residues. Trimming stripped 3 bases from V and 0 bases from J, with 6 bases between. The germline CDR1 and CDR2 sequences are LNHDA and SQIVND (reference sequence). This chain's CDR3 is CASSMTYSNQPQHF. CDR3 bases: TGTGCCAGTAGTATGACCTATAGCAATCAGCCCCAGCATTTT.

Ten or more counts support this clone. The V call is TRBV28, the J call TRBJ2-3; no definite D call. CDR3 length: 13 residues. Germline V gene data show CDR1 as MDHEN and CDR2 as SYDVKM. Trimming pared 7 bases from V and 3 bases from J, leaving 11 bases between. The CDR3 bases are TGTGCCAGCAACTTAATAGGGACAGATACGCAGTATTTT. This sequence encodes CASNLIGTDTQYF.

This clone was picked up many times. V is TRBV7-8 and J is TRBJ1-1; D is unclear. V dropped 5 bases and J dropped 0 bases, with 7 bases sitting between them. CDR1 is SGHVS, CDR2 FQNEAQ, per germline. The CDR3 has 13 amino acids. This CDR3 is CASSNLLNTEAFF. The CDR3 nucleotides read TGTGCCAGCAGCAACCTCCTGAACACTGAAGCTTTCTTT.

This clone was counted many times. The same CDR3 also results from other DNA sequences found in this sample. The chain uses TRBV11-2 and TRBJ1-1; the D gene is possibly TRBD1 (6 bases). Germline V gene data show CDR1 as SGHAT and CDR2 as FQNNGV. The CDR3 loop spans 13 amino acids. Deletions cut 6 bases from V and 2 bases from J, with 10 bases between. CDR3 region: CASSKQGNTEAFF. CDR3 nucleotides: TGTGCCAGCAGTAAACAGGGAAACACTGAAGCTTTCTTT.

The sample holds a few counts of this clone. A much larger clone is a single base away; this may be a read error. Additional DNA sequences in this sample encode the identical CDR3. The chain combines TRBV7-8 with TRBJ2-3; no reliable D call. CDR1 SGHVS and CDR2 FQNEAQ come from the germline V gene. This CDR3 has 14 amino acids. V was trimmed by 5 bases and J by 5 bases, leaving 14 bases between them. The DNA for the CDR3 is TGTGCCAGCAGCCCGGAGCCAGCCGAAGATACGCAGTATTTT. Translation gives CASSPEPAEDTQYF.

This clone has just a few counts. This chain joins TRBV19 and TRBJ2-1; D is uncertain. Trimming removed 4 bases at V and 4 bases at J, with 8 bases between. The CDR3 spans 13 residues. Germline CDR1 and CDR2: LNHDA and SQIVND (reference sequence). CDR3 in DNA: TGTGCCAGTAGTACCGAAATTTACAATGAGCAGTTCTTC. This translates into CASSTEIYNEQFF.

This clone has ten or more counts. This chain links TRBV20-1 with TRBJ2-7; TRBD1 or TRBD2 may be the D gene (5 bases each). CDR1 and CDR2 (germline): DFQATT, SNEGSKA (reference sequence). Trimming removed 4 bases at V and 0 bases at J, with 19 bases between. The CDR3 extends over 16 amino acids. Written as DNA, the CDR3 is TGCAGTGCTAAACACCACTCGGGACGGAACTCCTACGAGCAGTACTTC. Amino acid sequence: CSAKHHSGRNSYEQYF.

This clone appeared a few times. Other DNA sequences of this sample code for an identical CDR3. This chain uses TRBV24-1 with TRBJ2-1; D may match TRBD1 or TRBD2 (5 bases each). Germline-derived CDR1 and CDR2 are KGHDR and SFDVKD. The CDR3 totals 15 residues. Trimming removed 2 bases from V and 7 bases from J, with 14 bases in between. In nucleotides, the CDR3 is TGTGCCACCAGTGATTCTGAGGGGTTGAGAAATGAGCAGTTCTTC. Protein product: CATSDSEGLRNEQFF.

This clone has at least ten counts. The rearrangement links TRBV18 to TRBJ1-6; 9 nucleotides align to TRBD1. This CDR3 is 14 amino acids long. V shed 4 bases, J shed 7 bases, and the junction held 2 bases outside the gene matches. Germline CDR1 KGHSH, CDR2 LQKENI. CDR3 residues: CASSLGQGNSPLHF. As DNA, the CDR3 is TGTGCCAGCTCACTCGGACAGGGGAATTCACCCCTCCACTTT.